Included here is one T cell receptor beta chain sequence, with context. This receptor's antigen is unknown. No much larger clone is present one base from it, and per-base qualities are unavailable. The CDR3 regions of human TCRbeta chains were analyzed by immunosequencing. In the source study's methods: TCRs in the repertoires were matched against a reference library of SARS-CoV-2-specific TCRs that had been generated with the MIRA antigen-specificity platform. Breadth meant the fraction of unique TCRs that were SARS-CoV-2-associated, whereas depth meant the fraction of total T cells that were SARS-CoV-2-associated. Using the MIRA data, each spike-specific TCR was mapped to the spike region that the TCR reacts to and placed in a CD4 or CD8 class. Log10-transformed breadth and depth values were compared by one-way ANOVA with Sidak's multiple comparisons tests. TCRdb stores this immuneACCESS table with in-frame sequences only. Part of the clones is absent; in the studies checked, under half of the shortfall reflects unresolved V genes, and no reason is known for the rest. Clone size and the V and J calls come from that table; the DNA yielded D and trimming. For this sample the table gives 150,000 to 200,000 clones, of which 80% to 90% were detected only once. Of the sample, 5% to 7% falls within the top ten clones.

The record originates from a study of T cell responses to AZD1222 COVID-19 vaccine (dated by TCRdb to the early 2020s). Notes on the research overall: AZD1222 recipients whose second dose came at about 4 weeks and those whose second dose came at about 12 weeks were combined into one group, since spike-specific TCR depth and breadth did not differ between the two schedules. Trial participants were enrolled by age into 18-55, 56-69 and 70-plus year subgroups, with about 150, 28 and 57 TCR-sequenced participants respectively. TCR sequencing was performed for fewer than 250 trial participants, of whom 200 to 210 were given two doses of AZD1222 and some 26 were given two doses of MenACWY control vaccine.

Via the germline V gene (reference sequence), CDR1 is LNHDA and CDR2 SQIVND. The germline ends are 24 bases apart after V is trimmed by 6 bases and J by 9 bases. The cysteine opens and the phenylalanine closes a CDR3 of 16 amino acids. Only the CDR3 DNA stays, 48 bases, in frame from base 1. On the study overall, not on this receptor specifically: In the small 56-69-year group, the increase in depth fell short of significance, most likely because of low power. The vaccine-associated CD4 TCRs covered the entire spike protein, and the dominant responses fell in regions 160-218 and 743-854. Because no day 14 peak-response samples were available, the repertoires could be characterized only after the peak T cell response. Nearly half of unique spike-specific TCRs reportedly recognized epitopes outside regions mutated in the B.1.351 and B.1.1.7 variants. Most participants were white British and females outnumbered males, and the authors suggested that clonal diversity may have been underestimated. A significant rise in spike-specific TCR breadth and depth was observed after two AZD1222 doses relative to day 0 and relative to MenACWY recipients. Conclusions about previously exposed vaccinees were limited because only six AZD1222 recipients were SARS-CoV-2 seropositive at baseline.

In the paper's terms, the time point label means: baseline before first vaccination. The vaccinee samples were drawn from two UK trials, COV001 and COV002, one of which was a single-blind randomized controlled phase 2/3 trial testing AZD1222 (ChAdOx1 nCoV-19) in healthy adults. For TCRbeta chain sequencing, PBMC samples from trial participants were taken at day 0 and at day 28 after the second dose. The source was peripheral blood, collected on day 0 of AZD1222 vaccination. This receptor was taken from an adult in good health. This sequence uses TRBV19 and TRBJ1-5; no D gene is confidently identified. The encoded CDR3 is CASSSTSRHPQGPQHF. The DNA sequence is as follows: TGTGCCAGTAGCTCGACCTCGAGGCACCCTCAAGGGCCCCAGCATTTT.